The sequence of this T cell receptor beta chain was determined in a study of blood T cell repertoires in COVID-19. Study summary: T cells, B-cell-depleted T cells, or PBMCs supplied cDNA or gDNA.

Trimming shortened V by 3 bases and J by 3 bases, and 9 bases separated the two germline ends. The germline V gene encodes CDR1 MNHEY and CDR2 SVGAGI. This CDR3 is built from 14 residues. Sequencing used immunoSEQ multiplex PCR; TCRdb keeps in-frame clones, though not all of them. Seen here are about 180,000 clones, 80% observed once, and the top ten hold approximately 15%. This TCR came from a man between 60 and 75 years old who had been exposed to COVID-19. Material: PBMCs or T cells enriched from blood (not recorded which). This chain joins TRBV6-5 and TRBJ1-5, with D unresolved. The CDR3 here is CASSYGEPNQPQHF. CDR3 DNA sequence: TGTGCCAGCAGTTATGGGGAGCCCAATCAGCCCCAGCATTTT.